This entry features one TCR beta chain sequence. Sequenced by immunoSEQ multiplex PCR; TCRdb stores in-frame clones only, minus some. The sample lists 85,000 to 95,000 clones; approximately 91% were seen once. These data come from a study of T cell responses to AZD1222 COVID-19 vaccine. The CDR3 loop spans 16 amino acids. Germline V CDR1 and CDR2: SGHDN, FVKESK. Trimming took 0 bases from V and 4 from J; bases not matched to a gene: 8. The rearrangement joins TRBV14 to TRBJ1-1, with TRBD1 matching over 7 bases. Sequencing was performed on peripheral blood, taken 28 days after the second AZD1222 dose. The source of this sequence is an adult who received the AZD1222 COVID-19 vaccine. CDR3 sequence: CASSQDLGQASTEAFF. The CDR3 coding sequence is TGTGCCAGCAGCCAAGATTTAGGACAGGCGAGCACTGAAGCTTTCTTT.